Listed below are T cell receptor beta chains from one sample, sequenced in a study of response to subunit inactivated influenza vaccine. TCRdb called the RT-PCR reads again in MiXCR, with one record for every CDR3 protein. The sample consists of around 530,000 distinct CDR3 sequences, approximately 15% of them appearing once. This specimen consisted of CD4+ T cells sorted from PBMCs, obtained approximately 25 months after vaccination. The receptor source for this set is a man aged 50-75 years who received an inactivated influenza vaccine. Each CDR3 is given with its conserved first and last residue. A D gene is named only where the DNA matches it firmly. The size field is filled for only some rows; it gives once, few, many or a size class.

j_gene: TRBJ1-1
d_gene: TRBD1
v_gene: TRBV12-3/TRBV12-4
abundance: few
CDR3aa: CASSSDRGGTEAFF
CDR3nt: TGTGCCAGCAGTTCGGACAGGGGTGGGACTGAAGCTTTCTTT

j_gene: TRBJ2-1
d_gene: TRBD2
v_gene: TRBV24-1
abundance: .
CDR3aa: CATSQIAGNSYNEQFF
CDR3nt: TGTGCCACCAGCCAGATAGCGGGGAACTCCTACAATGAGCAGTTCTTC

j_gene: TRBJ1-5
d_gene: TRBD1
v_gene: TRBV4-3
abundance: few
CDR3aa: CASSQDWDRDRRPQHF
CDR3nt: TGCGCCAGCAGCCAAGATTGGGACAGGGATCGTAGGCCCCAGCATTTT

j_gene: TRBJ2-1
d_gene: .
v_gene: TRBV29-1
abundance: few
CDR3aa: CSVDSGGRYNEQFF
CDR3nt: TGCAGCGTTGATTCCGGGGGCAGATACAATGAGCAGTTCTTC

j_gene: TRBJ2-7
d_gene: .
v_gene: TRBV6-5
abundance: few
CDR3aa: CASSYRSTGLWAEQYF
CDR3nt: TGTGCCAGCAGTTACCGGAGCACGGGGCTTTGGGCCGAGCAGTACTTC

j_gene: TRBJ2-1
d_gene: .
v_gene: TRBV9
abundance: few
CDR3aa: CASSVDGYPDNEQFF
CDR3nt: TGTGCCAGCAGCGTAGATGGGTACCCTGACAATGAGCAGTTCTTC

j_gene: TRBJ2-2
d_gene: TRBD1
v_gene: TRBV9
abundance: .
CDR3aa: CASSTGTGGGTGELFF
CDR3nt: TGTGCCAGCAGCACCGGGACAGGGGGAGGTACCGGGGAGCTGTTTTTT

j_gene: TRBJ2-4
d_gene: .
v_gene: TRBV20-1
abundance: .
CDR3aa: CSGLGPGTKNIQYF
CDR3nt: TGCAGTGGCCTGGGGCCGGGGACCAAAAACATTCAGTACTTC

j_gene: TRBJ1-2
d_gene: .
v_gene: TRBV29-1
abundance: few
CDR3aa: CSVGGGGGLDFGGYTF
CDR3nt: TGCAGCGTTGGCGGGGGGGGAGGCCTCGATTTTGGTGGCTACACCTTC

j_gene: TRBJ2-1
d_gene: TRBD2
v_gene: TRBV20-1
abundance: few
CDR3aa: CSAVTSLTYNEQFF
CDR3nt: TGCAGTGCTGTGACTAGCCTTACCTACAATGAGCAGTTCTTC

j_gene: TRBJ1-4
d_gene: .
v_gene: TRBV12-3/TRBV12-4
abundance: .
CDR3aa: CASSLSAKQTELFF
CDR3nt: TGTGCCAGCAGTTTAAGTGCCAAACAGACGGAACTGTTTTTT

j_gene: TRBJ2-7
d_gene: .
v_gene: TRBV6-2/TRBV6-3
abundance: few
CDR3aa: CASAGRGEQYF
CDR3nt: TGTGCCAGCGCCGGACGGGGCGAGCAGTACTTC

j_gene: TRBJ2-2
d_gene: .
v_gene: TRBV12-3/TRBV12-4
abundance: .
CDR3aa: CASRGPTGELFF
CDR3nt: TGTGCCAGCAGGGGACCCACCGGGGAGCTGTTTTTT

j_gene: TRBJ2-1
d_gene: .
v_gene: TRBV20-1
abundance: many
CDR3aa: CSARYREHWYNEQFF
CDR3nt: TGCAGTGCTAGGTACAGGGAGCATTGGTACAATGAGCAGTTCTTC

j_gene: TRBJ2-3
d_gene: .
v_gene: TRBV11-2
abundance: .
CDR3aa: CASTRFGTPYNTDTQYF
CDR3nt: TGTGCCAGCACCCGCTTCGGGACACCATATAACACAGATACGCAGTATTTT

j_gene: TRBJ2-5
d_gene: TRBD2
v_gene: TRBV29-1
abundance: .
CDR3aa: CSVASGRVLSQYF
CDR3nt: TGCAGCGTCGCCAGCGGGAGGGTCCTGTCCCAGTACTTC

j_gene: TRBJ1-1
d_gene: TRBD1
v_gene: TRBV20-1
abundance: .
CDR3aa: CSARRITGGLWVEAFF
CDR3nt: TGCAGTGCTAGAAGGATTACAGGGGGGTTATGGGTTGAAGCTTTCTTT

j_gene: TRBJ2-1
d_gene: .
v_gene: TRBV9
abundance: .
CDR3aa: CASSVAYRSSYNEQFF
CDR3nt: TGTGCCAGCAGCGTAGCTTACAGGAGCTCCTACAATGAGCAGTTCTTC

j_gene: TRBJ2-1
d_gene: .
v_gene: TRBV5-8
abundance: few
CDR3aa: CASSFLGGYNEQFF
CDR3nt: TGTGCCAGCAGCTTCTTAGGCGGCTACAATGAGCAGTTCTTC

j_gene: TRBJ1-5
d_gene: .
v_gene: TRBV19
abundance: few
CDR3aa: CASSSVPGTRYQPQHF
CDR3nt: TGTGCCAGTAGTAGCGTCCCGGGGACGAGGTATCAGCCCCAGCATTTT